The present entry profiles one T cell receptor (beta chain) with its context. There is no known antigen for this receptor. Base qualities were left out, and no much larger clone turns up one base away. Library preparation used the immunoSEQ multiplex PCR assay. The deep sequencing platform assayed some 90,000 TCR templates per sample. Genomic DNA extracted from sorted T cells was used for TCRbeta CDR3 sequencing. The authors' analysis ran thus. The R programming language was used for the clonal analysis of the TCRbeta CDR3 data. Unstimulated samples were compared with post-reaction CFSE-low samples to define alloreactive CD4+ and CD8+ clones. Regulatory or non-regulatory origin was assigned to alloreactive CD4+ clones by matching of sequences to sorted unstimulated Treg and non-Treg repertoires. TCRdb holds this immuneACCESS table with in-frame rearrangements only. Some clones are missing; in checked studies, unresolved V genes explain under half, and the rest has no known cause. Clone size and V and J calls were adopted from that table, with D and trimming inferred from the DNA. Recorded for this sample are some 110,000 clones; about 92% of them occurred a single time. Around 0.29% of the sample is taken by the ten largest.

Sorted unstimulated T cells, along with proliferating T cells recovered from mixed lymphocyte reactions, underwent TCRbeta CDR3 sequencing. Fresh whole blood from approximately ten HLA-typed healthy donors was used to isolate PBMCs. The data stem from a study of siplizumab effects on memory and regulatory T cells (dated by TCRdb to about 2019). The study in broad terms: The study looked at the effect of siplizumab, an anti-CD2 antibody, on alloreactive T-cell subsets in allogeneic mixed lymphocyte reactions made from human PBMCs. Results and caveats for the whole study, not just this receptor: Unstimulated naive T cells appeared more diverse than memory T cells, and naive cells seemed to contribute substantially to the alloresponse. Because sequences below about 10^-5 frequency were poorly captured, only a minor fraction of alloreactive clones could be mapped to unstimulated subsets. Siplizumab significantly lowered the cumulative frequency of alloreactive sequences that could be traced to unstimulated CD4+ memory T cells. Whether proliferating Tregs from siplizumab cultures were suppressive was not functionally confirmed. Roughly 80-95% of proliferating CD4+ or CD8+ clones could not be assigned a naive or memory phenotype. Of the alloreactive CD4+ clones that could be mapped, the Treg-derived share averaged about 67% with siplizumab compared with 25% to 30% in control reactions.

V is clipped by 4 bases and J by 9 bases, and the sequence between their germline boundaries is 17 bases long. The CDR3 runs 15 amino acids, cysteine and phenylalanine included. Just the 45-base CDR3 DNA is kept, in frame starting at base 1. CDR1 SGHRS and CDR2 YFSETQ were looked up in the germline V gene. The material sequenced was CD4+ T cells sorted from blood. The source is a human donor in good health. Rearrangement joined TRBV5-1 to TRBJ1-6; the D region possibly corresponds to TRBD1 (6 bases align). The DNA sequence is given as TGCGCCAGCAGCAAGGGGGGCGACCCTAGTTCACCCCTCCACTTT. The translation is CASSKGGDPSSPLHF.